This T cell receptor beta chain was sequenced during a study of blood T cell repertoires in COVID-19. The overall study: The study drew acute and convalescent COVID-19 samples from the United States, Italy and Spain. PBMCs, B-cell-depleted T cells, or T cells were the source of the cDNA or gDNA that made up the material.

The repertoire was sequenced with immunoSEQ multiplex PCR; TCRdb's copy has only in-frame clones and lacks some. The table records about 34,000 clones, more than 60% of them present only once. Germline loops: CDR1 LNHDA, CDR2 SQIVND (reference sequence). J gave up 2 bases and V 3 bases, and 7 bases lay outside the gene matches. The CDR3 contains 16 residues. Sequencing was carried out using peripheral blood. This chain joins TRBV19 and TRBJ2-1, with 7 bases identical to TRBD2. The source is a man of 80 years or more with active or convalescent COVID-19. Written as DNA, the CDR3 is TGTGCCAGTAGTATCGAAGCGGGGTACCCCTACAATGAGCAGTTCTTC. Residues: CASSIEAGYPYNEQFF. Full variable domain (outside the CDR3, taken from reference TRBV19 and TRBJ2-1): DGGITQSPKYLFRKEGQNVTLSCEQNLNHDAMYWYRQDPGQGLRLIYYSQIVNDFQKGDIAEGYSVSREKKESFPLTVTSAQKNPTAFYLCASSIEAGYPYNEQFFGPGTRLTVL.